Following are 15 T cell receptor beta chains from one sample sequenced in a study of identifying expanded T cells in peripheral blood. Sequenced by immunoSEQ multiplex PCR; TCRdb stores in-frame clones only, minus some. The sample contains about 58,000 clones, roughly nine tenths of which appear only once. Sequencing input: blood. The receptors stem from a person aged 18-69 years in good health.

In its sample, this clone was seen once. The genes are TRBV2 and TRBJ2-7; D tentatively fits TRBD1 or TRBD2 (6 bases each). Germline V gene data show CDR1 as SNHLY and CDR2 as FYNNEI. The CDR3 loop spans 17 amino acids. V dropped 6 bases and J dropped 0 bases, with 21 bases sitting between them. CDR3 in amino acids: CASRGGSGRSSSYEQYF. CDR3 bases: TGTGCCAGCAGAGGGGGGTCGGGACGGTCGAGCTCCTACGAGCAGTACTTC.

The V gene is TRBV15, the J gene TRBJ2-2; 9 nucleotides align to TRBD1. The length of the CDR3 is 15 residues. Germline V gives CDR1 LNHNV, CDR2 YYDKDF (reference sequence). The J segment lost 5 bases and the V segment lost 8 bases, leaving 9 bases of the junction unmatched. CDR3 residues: CATGDRDRVTGELFF. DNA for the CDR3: TGTGCCACCGGAGACCGGGACAGGGTTACCGGGGAGCTGTTTTTT.

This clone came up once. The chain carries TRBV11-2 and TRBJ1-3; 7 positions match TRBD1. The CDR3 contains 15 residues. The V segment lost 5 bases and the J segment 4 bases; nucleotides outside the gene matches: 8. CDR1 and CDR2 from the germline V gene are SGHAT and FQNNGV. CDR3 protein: CASSNPQGLGNTIYF. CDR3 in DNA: TGTGCCAGCAGCAACCCACAGGGGTTAGGAAACACCATATATTTT.

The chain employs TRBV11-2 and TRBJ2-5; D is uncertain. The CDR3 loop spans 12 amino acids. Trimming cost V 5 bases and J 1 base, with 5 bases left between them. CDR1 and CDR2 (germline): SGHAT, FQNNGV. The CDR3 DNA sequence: TGTGCCAGCAGCAGGTCCCAAGAGACCCAGTACTTC. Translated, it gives CASSRSQETQYF.

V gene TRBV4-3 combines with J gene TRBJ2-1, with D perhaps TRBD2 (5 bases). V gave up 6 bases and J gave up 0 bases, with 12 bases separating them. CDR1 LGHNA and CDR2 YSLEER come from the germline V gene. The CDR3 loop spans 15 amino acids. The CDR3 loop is CASRPGLTSYNEQFF. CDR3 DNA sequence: TGCGCCAGCAGGCCCGGACTGACCTCCTACAATGAGCAGTTCTTC.

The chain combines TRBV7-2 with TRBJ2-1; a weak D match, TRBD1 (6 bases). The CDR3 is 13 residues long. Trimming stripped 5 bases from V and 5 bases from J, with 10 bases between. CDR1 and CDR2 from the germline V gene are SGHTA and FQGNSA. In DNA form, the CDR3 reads TGTGCCAGCAGCCCGAACAGGGACAATGAGCAGTTCTTC. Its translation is CASSPNRDNEQFF.

Here the CDR3 reads CASSLGQGAADTQYF. The CDR3 DNA is TGTGCCAGCAGCCTGGGACAGGGGGCCGCAGATACGCAGTATTTT. The rearrangement joins TRBV5-6 to TRBJ2-3, with TRBD1 identical over 12 bases. Germline V gene sequence: CDR1 SGHDT, CDR2 YYEEEE. V lost 4 bases and J lost 4; bases outside the gene matches: 4. The CDR3 runs 15 residues.

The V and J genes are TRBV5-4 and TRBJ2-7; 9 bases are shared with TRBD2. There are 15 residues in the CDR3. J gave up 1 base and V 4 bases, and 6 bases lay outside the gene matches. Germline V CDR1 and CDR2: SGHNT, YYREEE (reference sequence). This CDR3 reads CASSRGAGGSYEQYF. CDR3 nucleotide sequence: TGTGCCAGCAGCCGCGGAGCGGGAGGTTCCTACGAGCAGTACTTC.

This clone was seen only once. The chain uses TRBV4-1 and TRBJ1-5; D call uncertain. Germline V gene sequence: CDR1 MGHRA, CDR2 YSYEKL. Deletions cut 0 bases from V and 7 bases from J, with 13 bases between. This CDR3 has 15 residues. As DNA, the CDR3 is TGCGCCAGCAGCCAAGATCTGGGGTCGGGGCAGCCCCAGCATTTT. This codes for CASSQDLGSGQPQHF.

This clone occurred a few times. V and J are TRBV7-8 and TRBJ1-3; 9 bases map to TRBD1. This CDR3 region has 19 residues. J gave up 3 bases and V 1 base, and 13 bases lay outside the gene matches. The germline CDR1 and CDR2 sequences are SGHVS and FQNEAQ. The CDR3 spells CASSLVGTGFWSLGNTIYF. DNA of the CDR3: TGTGCCAGCAGCTTAGTGGGGACAGGGTTTTGGTCTCTTGGAAACACCATATATTTT. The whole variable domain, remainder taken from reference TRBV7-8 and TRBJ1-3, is GAGVSQSPRYKVAKRGQDVALRCDPISGHVSLFWYQQALGQGPEFLTYFQNEAQLDKSGLPSDRFFAERPEGSVSTLKIQRTQQEDSAVYLCASSLVGTGFWSLGNTIYFGEGSWLTVV.

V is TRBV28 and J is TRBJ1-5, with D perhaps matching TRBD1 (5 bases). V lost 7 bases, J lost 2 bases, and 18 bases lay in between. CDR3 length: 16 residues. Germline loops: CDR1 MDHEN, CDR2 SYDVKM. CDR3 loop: CASNKLGGFGNQPQHF. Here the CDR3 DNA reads TGTGCCAGCAATAAGCTGGGGGGTTTTGGCAATCAGCCCCAGCATTTT.

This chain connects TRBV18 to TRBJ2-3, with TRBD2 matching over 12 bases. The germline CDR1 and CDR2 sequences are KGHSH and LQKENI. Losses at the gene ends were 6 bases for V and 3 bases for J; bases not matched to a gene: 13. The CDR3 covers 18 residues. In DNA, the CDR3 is TGTGCCAGCTCCCAAACCCCCCAGACTAGCGGGAGAACAGATACGCAGTATTTT. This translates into CASSQTPQTSGRTDTQYF. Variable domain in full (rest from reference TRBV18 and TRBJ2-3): NAGVMQNPRHLVRRRGQEARLRCSPMKGHSHVYWYRQLPEEGLKFMVYLQKENIIDESGMPKERFSAEFPKEGPSILRIQQVVRGDSAAYFCASSQTPQTSGRTDTQYFGPGTRLTVL.

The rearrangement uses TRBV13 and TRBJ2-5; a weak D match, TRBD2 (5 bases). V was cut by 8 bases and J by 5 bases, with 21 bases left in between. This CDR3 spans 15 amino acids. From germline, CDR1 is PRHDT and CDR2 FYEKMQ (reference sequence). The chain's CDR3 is CASRLVAGDSETQYF. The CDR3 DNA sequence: TGTGCCAGCCGGCTAGTCGCGGGTGATTCGGAGACCCAGTACTTC.

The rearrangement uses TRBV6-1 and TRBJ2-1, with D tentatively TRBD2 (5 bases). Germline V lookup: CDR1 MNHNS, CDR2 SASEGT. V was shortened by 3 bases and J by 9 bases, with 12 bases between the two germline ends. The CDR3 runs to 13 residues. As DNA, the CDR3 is TGTGCCAGCAGTGAGGTTAGCGTAGGTGAGCAGTTCTTC. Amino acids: CASSEVSVGEQFF.

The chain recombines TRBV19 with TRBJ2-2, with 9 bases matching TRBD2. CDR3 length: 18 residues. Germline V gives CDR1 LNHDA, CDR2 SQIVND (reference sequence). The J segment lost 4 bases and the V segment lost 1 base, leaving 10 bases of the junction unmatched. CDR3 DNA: TGTGCCAGTAGTATAGTCAGCGGGAGGCCTCCGGGCACCGGGGAGCTGTTTTTT. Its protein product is CASSIVSGRPPGTGELFF.